These 24 T cell receptor beta chains were all obtained from the same sample, sequenced in a study of cytomegalovirus exposure and HLA in healthy donors. Primers included in the PCR were 60 Vbeta and 13 Jbeta primers. Sequenced by immunoSEQ multiplex PCR; TCRdb stores in-frame clones only, minus some. The sample includes some 130,000 clones, 79% seen only once; the top ten take about 6.5%. The sample comprised PBMCs. Every receptor here comes from a man aged 40-50 years in good health and CMV-seropositive.

This clone appeared a single time. The chain combines TRBV19 with TRBJ1-4; 12 bases fit TRBD1. The germline CDR1 and CDR2 sequences are LNHDA and SQIVND (reference sequence). The CDR3 runs 17 residues. Trimming took 3 bases from V and 3 from J; bases not matched to a gene: 5. The CDR3 loop is CASSMLGQGAANEKLFF. The CDR3 DNA reads as TGTGCCAGTAGTATGTTGGGACAGGGGGCGGCTAATGAAAAACTGTTTTTT. The variable domain in full, completed from reference TRBV19 and TRBJ1-4, reads DGGITQSPKYLFRKEGQNVTLSCEQNLNHDAMYWYRQDPGQGLRLIYYSQIVNDFQKGDIAEGYSVSREKKESFPLTVTSAQKNPTAFYLCASSMLGQGAANEKLFFGSGTQLSVL.

This clone was picked up a small number of times. The CDR3 region has the DNA TGTGCCACCAGCAGAGTCAGAACTGAAGCTTTCTTT. Protein: CATSRVRTEAFF. The chain links TRBV15 to TRBJ1-1; unclear D gene. Looked up from germline, CDR1 is LNHNV and CDR2 is YYDKDF (reference sequence). CDR3 length: 12 residues. The V gene lost 1 base and the J gene lost 5 bases, with 5 bases spanning the gap.

This sequence joins TRBV30 and TRBJ2-7; 10 bases match TRBD2. The CDR3 spans 15 residues. After removal of 4 bases from V and 7 bases from J, the junction contained 13 bases not matched to a gene. Germline values: CDR1 GTSNPN, CDR2 SVGIG (reference sequence). The CDR3 bases are TGTGCCTGGATCCCCCGGCTAGCGGGAGCGTATGAGCAGTACTTC. Translating gives CAWIPRLAGAYEQYF.

The chain is built from TRBV19 and TRBJ2-7, with TRBD2 identical over 13 bases. Germline V gene data show CDR1 as LNHDA and CDR2 as SQIVND (reference sequence). This CDR3 comprises 19 residues. V lost 1 base, J lost 6 bases, and 15 bases stayed unmatched. The CDR3 here is CASSIGGLAGEGPHREQYF. CDR3 nucleotides: TGTGCCAGTAGTATAGGAGGACTAGCGGGAGAGGGGCCCCATCGCGAGCAGTACTTC.

This chain joins TRBV5-6 and TRBJ2-5; 7 bases align to TRBD2. With the DNA end fitting TRBJ2-7 better, the J assignment may be wrong. This CDR3 comprises 15 residues. Germline-derived CDR1 and CDR2 are SGHDT and YYEEEE. CDR3 loop: CASSFLGRASYEQYF. CDR3 coding DNA: TGTGCCAGCAGCTTCCTTGGGAGGGCTTCCTACGAGCAGTACTTC.

The rearrangement links TRBV11-2 to TRBJ1-2; a possible D gene is TRBD1 (5 bases). Germline V gives CDR1 SGHAT, CDR2 FQNNGV. The CDR3 extends over 14 amino acids. With 1 base removed from V and 5 bases from J, the gap between germline ends came to 11 bases. CDR3 loop: CASSLGGEGYGYTF. The CDR3 coding sequence is TGTGCCAGCAGCTTAGGGGGGGAAGGTTATGGCTACACCTTC.

The chain is built from TRBV27 and TRBJ1-5; D gene unclear. V lost 4 bases to trimming and J lost 2 bases, with 12 bases between them. CDR3 length: 15 amino acids. Per germline, CDR1 MNHEY and CDR2 SMNVEV (reference sequence). The chain's CDR3 is CASSWRGLGNQPQHF. In DNA, the CDR3 is TGTGCCAGCAGTTGGCGGGGTTTGGGCAATCAGCCCCAGCATTTT.

The CDR3 loop is CASSLLTGSNQPQHF. CDR3 DNA: TGTGCCAGCAGCCTTCTTACAGGGAGCAATCAGCCCCAGCATTTT. The chain carries TRBV27 and TRBJ1-5; perhaps TRBD1 as D (6 bases). The CDR3 length is 15 residues. The V end was cut by 6 bases, the J end by 1 base, with 13 bases between. CDR1 and CDR2 (germline): MNHEY, SMNVEV (reference sequence).

The chain uses TRBV18 and TRBJ1-6; no firm D call. This CDR3 region has 15 residues. Germline CDR1 is KGHSH and CDR2 is LQKENI. The germline V and J ends were trimmed by 3 bases and 4 bases, with 10 bases remaining between them. The CDR3, as DNA: TGTGCCAGCTCACCCCGGGGAGGGTATAATTCACCCCTCCACTTT. Its protein is CASSPRGGYNSPLHF.

This clone came up once. J is TRBJ1-3 and V is TRBV4-1, with 7 bases aligning to TRBD1. The trim removed 0 bases at V and 7 bases at J, leaving 6 bases unmatched. Germline-derived CDR1 and CDR2 are MGHRA and YSYEKL. This CDR3 spans 15 amino acids. The CDR3 is CASSQEQGLRNTIYF. The DNA for the CDR3 is TGCGCCAGCAGCCAAGAACAGGGGTTACGGAACACCATATATTTT.

V is TRBV4-1 and J is TRBJ2-1, with a weak D call TRBD2 (5 bases). V was clipped by 0 bases and J by 2 bases, with 14 bases between them. CDR1 MGHRA and CDR2 YSYEKL come from the germline V gene. This CDR3 spans 17 amino acids. The CDR3 DNA reads TGCGCCAGCAGCCAAGATCCCCGGGGAAGGGCCTACAATGAGCAGTTCTTC. This encodes CASSQDPRGRAYNEQFF.

The rearrangement uses TRBV5-1 and TRBJ2-3, with a weak D call TRBD2 (8 bases). This CDR3 is built from 17 residues. Per the germline V gene, CDR1 is SGHRS and CDR2 is YFSETQ. The V end was cut by 2 bases, the J end by 6 bases, with 22 bases between. CDR3 amino acids: CASSFGTAGAGVDTQYF. The CDR3, as DNA: TGCGCCAGCAGCTTCGGGACAGCGGGAGCCGGTGTGGATACGCAGTATTTT.

The chain joins TRBV28 to TRBJ1-5; D unresolved. V was cut by 7 bases and J by 2 bases, with 12 bases left in between. The CDR3 loop spans 14 amino acids. Germline values: CDR1 MDHEN, CDR2 SYDVKM. The CDR3 DNA sequence: TGTGCCAGCACCCCCCCTTCGGGCAATCAGCCCCAGCATTTT. It translates to CASTPPSGNQPQHF.

The CDR3 protein is CASTLLAGVTDTQYF. CDR3 in DNA: TGCGCCAGCACCCTCCTGGCGGGGGTCACAGATACGCAGTATTTT. The V and J genes are TRBV5-1 and TRBJ2-3; the match to TRBD2 covers 7 bases. The CDR3 is 15 amino acids. Germline lookup yields CDR1 SGHRS and CDR2 YFSETQ. V was clipped by 6 bases and J by 2 bases; unmatched bases: 9.

The V and J genes are TRBV18 and TRBJ2-1, with D tentatively TRBD2 (5 bases). The CDR3 length is 14 residues. Germline V gene sequence: CDR1 KGHSH, CDR2 LQKENI. Deletions cut 3 bases from V and 5 bases from J, with 11 bases between. CDR3 sequence: CASSPTSMDNEQFF. DNA of the CDR3: TGTGCCAGCTCACCTACTAGTATGGACAATGAGCAGTTCTTC.

The rearrangement uses TRBV27 and TRBJ2-1; 9 nucleotides match TRBD2. Per germline, CDR1 MNHEY and CDR2 SMNVEV (reference sequence). The CDR3 is made up of 16 amino acids. J gave up 9 bases and V 5 bases, and 14 bases lay outside the gene matches. The DNA for the CDR3 is TGTGCCAGCAGTCCCACCGGGCTAGCGGGAACAGGTGAGCAGTTCTTC. It is translated as CASSPTGLAGTGEQFF.

CDR3 sequence (DNA): TGTGCCAGCAGTTACTCGGGGGGGGTAGCCAAAAACATTCAGTACTTC. Its protein product is CASSYSGGVAKNIQYF. This chain joins TRBV6-5 and TRBJ2-4, with 7 nucleotides matching TRBD2. J lost 0 bases, V lost 0 bases, and 2 bases had no gene match. CDR3 length: 16 residues. Germline CDR1 reads MNHEY; CDR2 reads SVGAGI.

This chain connects TRBV9 to TRBJ1-1; D might be TRBD1 (5 bases). The CDR3 extends over 12 amino acids. V lost 7 bases, J lost 1 base, and 8 bases lay in between. Germline assignment: CDR1 SGDLS and CDR2 YYNGEE. Written as DNA, the CDR3 is TGTGCCAGCTCCGGACAGAACACTGAAGCTTTCTTT. Protein: CASSGQNTEAFF.

The rearrangement joins TRBV20-1 to TRBJ1-5; TRBD1 might be the D (5 bases). The CDR3 spans 11 residues. Per germline, CDR1 DFQATT and CDR2 SNEGSKA (reference sequence). V was shortened by 3 bases and J by 10 bases, with 10 bases between the two germline ends. CDR3 in amino acids: CSARGRGPQHF. The CDR3, as DNA: TGCAGTGCTAGGGGGAGGGGTCCCCAGCATTTT.

This clone was picked up one time. The chain couples TRBV6-5 to TRBJ1-1, with D unresolved. This CDR3 spans 15 amino acids. CDR1 and CDR2 from the germline V gene are MNHEY and SVGAGI. The ends were cut back, 5 bases at V and 1 base at J, with 14 bases in the middle. In DNA form, the CDR3 reads TGTGCCAGCAGTCTCCGGGTTCCGAGGAACACTGAAGCTTTCTTT. This sequence encodes CASSLRVPRNTEAFF.

This chain connects TRBV5-1 to TRBJ2-1; the match to TRBD2 covers 9 bases. Germline trimming cut 3 bases from V and 3 bases from J; bases unmatched to any gene: 1. From germline, CDR1 is SGHRS and CDR2 YFSETQ. The CDR3 totals 14 residues. CDR3 nucleotide sequence: TGCGCCAGCAGCTATAGCGGGAGCTACAATGAGCAGTTCTTC. As protein: CASSYSGSYNEQFF.

The chain joins TRBV27 to TRBJ2-7; 7 bases align to TRBD2. This CDR3 comprises 13 residues. The trim removed 7 bases at V and 7 bases at J, leaving 10 bases unmatched. Per the germline V gene, CDR1 is MNHEY and CDR2 is SMNVEV (reference sequence). The CDR3 DNA reads as TGTGCCAGCACAACTGTCCTGGGGGGGGAGCAGTACTTC. This encodes CASTTVLGGEQYF.

V is TRBV5-1 and J is TRBJ1-1, with unresolved D. Looked up from germline, CDR1 is SGHRS and CDR2 is YFSETQ. This CDR3 has 15 residues. Between the trimmed V and J ends, which lost 4 bases and 1 base, there was a span of 14 bases. The CDR3 DNA sequence: TGCGCCAGCAGCCTTGCCCCGGTTTCGAACACTGAAGCTTTCTTT. Protein product: CASSLAPVSNTEAFF.

The V call is TRBV7-3, the J call TRBJ2-1, with unresolved D. CDR3 length: 12 amino acids. Trimming shortened V by 2 bases and J by 7 bases, and 6 bases separated the two germline ends. Germline V gives CDR1 SGHTA, CDR2 FQGTGA. CDR3 coding DNA: TGTGCCAGCAGCTTAGTCAATAATGAGCAGTTCTTC. This sequence encodes CASSLVNNEQFF. Full variable domain (rest looked up from reference TRBV7-3 and TRBJ2-1): GAGVSQTPSNKVTEKGKYVELRCDPISGHTALYWYRQSLGQGPEFLIYFQGTGAADDSGLPNDRFFAVRPEGSVSTLKIQRTERGDSAVYLCASSLVNNEQFFGPGTRLTVL.